This T cell receptor (beta chain) was observed in a study of T cells after yellow fever vaccination. TCR cDNA was made by 5'RACE template switching, adding a universal primer site and UMIs. One entry per CDR3 protein results from TCRdb running MiXCR on the 5' RACE reads. The table records over 110,000 distinct CDR3 sequences, 7.7% of them present only once. V shed 4 bases and J shed 0 bases, with 10 bases lying between them. The CDR3 contains 14 residues. The germline gives CDR1 SGHAT, CDR2 FQNNGV. The sample holds a few counts of this clonotype. A much larger clonotype is one base distant, so this may be a read error.

This clonotype originated in a man aged 25 to 40 who received the YFV17D yellow fever vaccine. This chain links TRBV11-2 with TRBJ2-7, with a weak D call TRBD1 (6 bases). This specimen consisted of CD4+ T cells sorted from PBMCs, obtained 5 days after the yellow fever booster vaccination. The CDR3 DNA is TGTGCCAGCAGCTACGACAGGAGCTCCTACGAGCAGTACTTC. Its protein product is CASSYDRSSYEQYF. The variable domain in full, completed from reference TRBV11-2 and TRBJ2-7, reads EAGVAQSPRYKIIEKRQSVAFWCNPISGHATLYWYQQILGQGPKLLIQFQNNGVVDDSQLPKDRFSAERLKGVDSTLKIQPAKLEDSAVYLCASSYDRSSYEQYFGPGTRLTVT.